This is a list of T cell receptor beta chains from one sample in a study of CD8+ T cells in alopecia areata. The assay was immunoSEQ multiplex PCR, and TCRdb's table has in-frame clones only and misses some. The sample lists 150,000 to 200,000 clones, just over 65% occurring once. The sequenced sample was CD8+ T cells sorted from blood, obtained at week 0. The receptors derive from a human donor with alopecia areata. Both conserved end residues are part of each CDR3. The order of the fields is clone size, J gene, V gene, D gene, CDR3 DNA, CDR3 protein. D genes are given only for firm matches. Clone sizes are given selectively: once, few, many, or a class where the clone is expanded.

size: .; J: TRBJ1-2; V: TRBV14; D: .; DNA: TGTGCCAGCAGCGGCAGCACAGCCGGCTACACCTTC; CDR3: CASSGSTAGYTF
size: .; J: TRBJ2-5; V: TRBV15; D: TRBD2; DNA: TGTGCCACCAGCAGACCCGCGGGTGGCGGGGGGGGCCATGAGACCCAGTACTTC; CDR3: CATSRPAGGGGGHETQYF
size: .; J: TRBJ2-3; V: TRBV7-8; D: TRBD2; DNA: TGTGCCAGCAGCTCTCGACTAGCGGGGGGGCAGGCCACAGATACGCAGTATTTT; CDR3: CASSSRLAGGQATDTQYF
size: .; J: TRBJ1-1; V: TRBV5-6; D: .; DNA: TGTGCCAGCAGCTTGGGAGGGGCCCCTGAAGCTTTCTTT; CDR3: CASSLGGAPEAFF
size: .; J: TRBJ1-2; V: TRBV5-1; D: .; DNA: TGCGCCAGCAGAATCGAAACAGGGAAGAACTATGGCTACACCTTC; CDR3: CASRIETGKNYGYTF
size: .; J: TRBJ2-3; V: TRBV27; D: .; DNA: TGTGCCAGCAGTCACTCACTGGCCGAGAGCACAGATACGCAGTATTTT; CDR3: CASSHSLAESTDTQYF
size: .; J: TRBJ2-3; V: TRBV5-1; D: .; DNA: TGCGCCAGCCTCACAGATACGCAGTATTTT; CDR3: CASLTDTQYF
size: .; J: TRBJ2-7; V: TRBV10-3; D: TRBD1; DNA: TGTGCCATCAGATCCGGGACAGACTCTTACGAGCAGTACTTC; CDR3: CAIRSGTDSYEQYF
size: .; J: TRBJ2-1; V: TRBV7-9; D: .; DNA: TGTGCCAGCAGCTTAGGGTGGTCGAGCTCCTACAATGAGCAGTTCTTC; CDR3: CASSLGWSSSYNEQFF
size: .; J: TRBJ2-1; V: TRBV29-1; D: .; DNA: TGCAGCGTGTTGAATACTCCGGGACCACTTAATAACTACAATGAGCAGTTCTTC; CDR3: CSVLNTPGPLNNYNEQFF
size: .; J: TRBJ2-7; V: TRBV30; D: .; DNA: TGTGCCTGGAGTACTCCTCCAGGGGAGGATACCTACGAGCAGTACTTC; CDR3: CAWSTPPGEDTYEQYF
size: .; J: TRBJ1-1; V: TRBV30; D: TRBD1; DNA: TGTGCCTGGCAGGGGGTGAACACTGAAGCTTTCTTT; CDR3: CAWQGVNTEAFF
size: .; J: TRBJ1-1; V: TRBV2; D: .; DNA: TGTGCCAGCAGTGAATCTGGGCAGGGGCACATGAACACTGAAGCTTTCTTT; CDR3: CASSESGQGHMNTEAFF
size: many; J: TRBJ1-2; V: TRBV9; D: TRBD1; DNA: TGTGCCAGCAGCGTAGGACAGGGTGATGGCTACACCTTC; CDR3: CASSVGQGDGYTF
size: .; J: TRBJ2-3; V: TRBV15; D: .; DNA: TGTGCCACCGGTTCAGATACGCAGTATTTT; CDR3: CATGSDTQYF
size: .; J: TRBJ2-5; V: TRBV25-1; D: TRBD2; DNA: TGTGCCAGCAGTGAATTTCGGGGGGTATCGGGGACCCAGTACTTC; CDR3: CASSEFRGVSGTQYF
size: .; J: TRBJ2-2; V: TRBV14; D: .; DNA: TGTGCCAGCAGCCAGTCGGGCCGCTCCGGGGAGCTGTTTTTT; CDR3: CASSQSGRSGELFF
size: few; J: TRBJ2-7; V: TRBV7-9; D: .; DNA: TGTGCCAGCAGTTCCGAATCGGGAGTCGAGCAGTACTTC; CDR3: CASSSESGVEQYF
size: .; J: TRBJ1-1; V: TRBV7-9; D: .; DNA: TGTGCCAGCAGCCTTCCTATGGGTATGAACACTGAAGCTTTCTTT; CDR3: CASSLPMGMNTEAFF
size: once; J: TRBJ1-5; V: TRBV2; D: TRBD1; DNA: TGTGCCAGCAGTGTTGCAGGGGGCGATCAGCCCCAGCATTTT; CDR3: CASSVAGGDQPQHF
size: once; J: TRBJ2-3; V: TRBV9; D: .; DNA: TGTGCCAGCAGCGTAGGCCAGCGAAGCACAGATACGCAGTATTTT; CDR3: CASSVGQRSTDTQYF
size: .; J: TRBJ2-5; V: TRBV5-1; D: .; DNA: TGCGCCAGCAGCTTGGCAGTCGGCAGCAGCCAAGAGACCCAGTACTTC; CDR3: CASSLAVGSSQETQYF
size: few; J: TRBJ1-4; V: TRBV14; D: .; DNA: TGTGCCAGCAGCCAAGGGGGGGAAAAACTGTTTTTT; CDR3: CASSQGGEKLFF
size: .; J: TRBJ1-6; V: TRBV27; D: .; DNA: TGTGCCAGCACGAGAGGGAATAACTCACCCCTCCACTTT; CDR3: CASTRGNNSPLHF
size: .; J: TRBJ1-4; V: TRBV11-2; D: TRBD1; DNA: TGTGCCAGCAGCTCCCCGGGACAGGGTTATGAAAAACTGTTTTTT; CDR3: CASSSPGQGYEKLFF
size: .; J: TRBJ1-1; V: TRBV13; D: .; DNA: TGTGCCAGCGCCTTAGGGCGCACTGAAGCTTTCTTT; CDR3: CASALGRTEAFF
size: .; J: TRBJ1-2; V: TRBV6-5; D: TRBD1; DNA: TGTGCCAGCAACCCGGACAGGTTGGGTGGCTACACCTTC; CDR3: CASNPDRLGGYTF
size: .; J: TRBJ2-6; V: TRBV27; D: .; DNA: TGTGCCAGCAGTTTATCGTCTGGGGCCAACGTCCTGACTTTC; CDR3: CASSLSSGANVLTF
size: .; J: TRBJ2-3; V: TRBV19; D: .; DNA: TGTGCCAGTAGCCCTAGGACGCTTTCTAGCACAGATACGCAGTATTTT; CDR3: CASSPRTLSSTDTQYF
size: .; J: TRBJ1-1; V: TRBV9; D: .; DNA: TGTGCCAGCAGTCAAGGCCCTGAAGCTTTCTTT; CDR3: CASSQGPEAFF